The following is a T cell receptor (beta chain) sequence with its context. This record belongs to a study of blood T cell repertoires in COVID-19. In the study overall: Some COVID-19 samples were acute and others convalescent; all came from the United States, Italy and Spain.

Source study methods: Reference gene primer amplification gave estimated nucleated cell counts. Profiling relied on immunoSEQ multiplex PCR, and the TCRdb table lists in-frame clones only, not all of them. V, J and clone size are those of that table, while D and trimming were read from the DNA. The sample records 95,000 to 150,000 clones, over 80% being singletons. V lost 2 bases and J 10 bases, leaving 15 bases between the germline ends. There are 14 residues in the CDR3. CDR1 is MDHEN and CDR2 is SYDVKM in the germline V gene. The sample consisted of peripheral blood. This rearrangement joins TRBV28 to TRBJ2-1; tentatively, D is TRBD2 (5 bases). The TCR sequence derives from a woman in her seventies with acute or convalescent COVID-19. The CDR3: CASSLHRAVAEQFF. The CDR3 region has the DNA TGTGCCAGCAGTTTACACCGCGCCGTAGCGGAGCAGTTCTTC.